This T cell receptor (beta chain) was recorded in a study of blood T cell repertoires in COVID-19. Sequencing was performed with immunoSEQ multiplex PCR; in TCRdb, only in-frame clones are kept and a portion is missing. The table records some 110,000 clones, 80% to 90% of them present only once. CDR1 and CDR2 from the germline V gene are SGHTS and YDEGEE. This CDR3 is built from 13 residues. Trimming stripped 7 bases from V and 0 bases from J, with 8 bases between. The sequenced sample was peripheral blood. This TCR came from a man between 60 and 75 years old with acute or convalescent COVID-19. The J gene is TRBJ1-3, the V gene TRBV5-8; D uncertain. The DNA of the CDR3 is TGTGCCAGCGGGAGCCGCTCTGGAAACACCATATATTTT. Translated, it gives CASGSRSGNTIYF.